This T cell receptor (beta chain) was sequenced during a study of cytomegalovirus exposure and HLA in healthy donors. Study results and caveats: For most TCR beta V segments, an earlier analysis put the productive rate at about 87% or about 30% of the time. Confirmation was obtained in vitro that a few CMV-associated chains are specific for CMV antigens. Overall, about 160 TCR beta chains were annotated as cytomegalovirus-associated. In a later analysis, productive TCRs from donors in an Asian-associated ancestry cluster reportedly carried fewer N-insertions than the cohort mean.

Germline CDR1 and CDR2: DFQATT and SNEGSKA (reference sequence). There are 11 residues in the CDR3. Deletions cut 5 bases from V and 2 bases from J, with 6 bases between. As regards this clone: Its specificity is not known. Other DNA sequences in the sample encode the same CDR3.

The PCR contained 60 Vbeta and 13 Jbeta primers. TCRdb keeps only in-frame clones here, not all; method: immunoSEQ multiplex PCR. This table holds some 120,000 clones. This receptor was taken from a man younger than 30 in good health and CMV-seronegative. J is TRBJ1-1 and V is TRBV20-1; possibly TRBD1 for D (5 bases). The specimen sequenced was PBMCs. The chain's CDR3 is CSAQGNTEAFF. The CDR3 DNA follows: TGCAGTGCTCAGGGTAACACTGAAGCTTTCTTT.